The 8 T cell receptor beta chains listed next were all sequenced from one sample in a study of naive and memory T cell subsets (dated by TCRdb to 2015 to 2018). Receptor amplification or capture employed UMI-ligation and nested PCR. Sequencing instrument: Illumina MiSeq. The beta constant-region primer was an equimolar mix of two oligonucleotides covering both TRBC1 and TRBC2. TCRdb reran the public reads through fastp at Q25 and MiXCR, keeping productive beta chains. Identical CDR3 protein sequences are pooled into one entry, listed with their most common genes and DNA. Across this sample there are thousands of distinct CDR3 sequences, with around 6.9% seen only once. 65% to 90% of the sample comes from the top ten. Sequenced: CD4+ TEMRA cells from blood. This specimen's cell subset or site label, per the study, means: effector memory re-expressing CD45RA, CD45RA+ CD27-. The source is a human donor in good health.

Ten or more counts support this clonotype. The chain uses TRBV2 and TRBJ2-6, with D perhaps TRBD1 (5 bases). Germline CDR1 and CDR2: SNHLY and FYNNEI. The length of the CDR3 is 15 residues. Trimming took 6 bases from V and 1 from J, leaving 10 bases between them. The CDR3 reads CASSRQNSGANVLTF. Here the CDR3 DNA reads TGTGCCAGCAGCCGACAGAATTCTGGGGCCAACGTCCTGACTTTC.

The CDR3: CARKGGANYGYTF. The CDR3 region has the DNA TGTGCCCGGAAAGGGGGGGCTAACTATGGCTACACCTTC. The chain recombines TRBV30 with TRBJ1-2, with TRBD1 as a possible D gene (6 bases). Between the trimmed V and J ends, which lost 8 bases and 0 bases, there was a span of 13 bases. CDR1 and CDR2 from the germline V gene are GTSNPN and SVGIG (reference sequence). The CDR3 runs to 13 residues.

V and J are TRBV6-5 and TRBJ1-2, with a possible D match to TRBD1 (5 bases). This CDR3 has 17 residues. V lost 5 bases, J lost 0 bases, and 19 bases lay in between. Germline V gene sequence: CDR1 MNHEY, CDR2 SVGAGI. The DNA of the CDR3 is TGTGCCAGCAGTACCGGGACGGGGCGTCTCTCTAACTATGGCTACACCTTC. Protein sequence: CASSTGTGRLSNYGYTF.

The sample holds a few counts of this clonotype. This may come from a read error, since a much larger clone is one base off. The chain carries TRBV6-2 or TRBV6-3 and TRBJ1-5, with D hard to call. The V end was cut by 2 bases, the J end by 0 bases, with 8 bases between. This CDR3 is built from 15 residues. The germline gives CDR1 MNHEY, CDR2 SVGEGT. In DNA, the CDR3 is TGTGCCAGCAGTTACGTGGGGTGTAGCAATCAGCCCCAGCATTTT. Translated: CASSYVGCSNQPQHF.

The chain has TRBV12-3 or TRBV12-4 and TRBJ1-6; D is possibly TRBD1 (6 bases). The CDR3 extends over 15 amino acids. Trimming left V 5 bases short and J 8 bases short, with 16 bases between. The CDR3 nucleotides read TGTGCCAGCAGTCGTAAGGTCGCAGGGGATTCACCCCTCCACTTT. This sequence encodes CASSRKVAGDSPLHF.

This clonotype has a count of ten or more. The CDR3 nucleotides are TGTGCCAGCAGCCCGGTTGGGGGGTCAACTAATGAAAAACTGTTTTTT. Amino acids: CASSPVGGSTNEKLFF. This sequence joins TRBV28 and TRBJ1-4, with D possibly being TRBD1 (5 bases). The CDR3 consists of 16 residues. V was trimmed by 6 bases and J by 0 bases, leaving 14 bases between them. The germline V gene encodes CDR1 MDHEN and CDR2 SYDVKM.

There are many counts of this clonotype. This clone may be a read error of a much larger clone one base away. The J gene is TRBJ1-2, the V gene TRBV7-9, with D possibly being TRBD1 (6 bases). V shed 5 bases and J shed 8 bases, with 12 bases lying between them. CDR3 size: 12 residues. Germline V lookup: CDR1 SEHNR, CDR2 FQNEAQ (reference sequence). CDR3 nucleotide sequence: TGTGCCAGCAGCGTCACAGGGTACGGCTACACCTTC. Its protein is CASSVTGYGYTF.

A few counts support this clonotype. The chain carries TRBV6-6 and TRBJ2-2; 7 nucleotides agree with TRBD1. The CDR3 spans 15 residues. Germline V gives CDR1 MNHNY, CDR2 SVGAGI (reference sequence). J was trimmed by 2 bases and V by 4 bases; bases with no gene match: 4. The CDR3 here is CASSFGTANTGELFF. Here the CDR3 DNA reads TGTGCCAGCAGTTTCGGGACAGCTAACACCGGGGAGCTGTTTTTT.